Listed below are T cell receptor beta chains from one sample, sequenced in a study of shared clonotypes between healthy human individuals. This table comes from immunoSEQ multiplex PCR, and its TCRdb copy is limited to in-frame clones, with some not included. The table lists some 2,100,000 clones, approximately 96% of them singletons. Sequencing was performed on naive CD4+ T cells sorted from blood. These TCRs come from a man between 18 and 29 years old in good health. The CDR3 runs from the conserved cysteine through the conserved F or W. Fields, in order: V gene, clone size, D gene, J gene, CDR3 DNA, CDR3 protein. The D gene is left open where the match is weak. Some rows mark clone size as missing; the rest say once, few, many or name a class of expanded clone.

v_call: TRBV2; clone_size: .; d_call: .; j_call: TRBJ2-7; cdr3_nt: TGTGCCAGCAGTGGGGGACGGAGCTCCTACGAGCAGTACTTC; cdr3_aa: CASSGGRSSYEQYF
v_call: TRBV6-6; clone_size: .; d_call: TRBD2; j_call: TRBJ2-2; cdr3_nt: TGTGCCAGCAGGAACCCGGGACTAGCGTCTTCCGGGGAGCTGTTTTTT; cdr3_aa: CASRNPGLASSGELFF
v_call: TRBV28; clone_size: .; d_call: TRBD1; j_call: TRBJ1-3; cdr3_nt: TGTGCCAGCAGTTTAGGGACAGGGAACACCATATATTTT; cdr3_aa: CASSLGTGNTIYF
v_call: TRBV10-3; clone_size: .; d_call: TRBD2; j_call: TRBJ2-7; cdr3_nt: TGTGCCATCACATCCAGCGGGGGGGCGACCTACGAGCAGTACTTC; cdr3_aa: CAITSSGGATYEQYF
v_call: TRBV5-1; clone_size: few; d_call: TRBD1; j_call: TRBJ2-7; cdr3_nt: TGCGCCAGCAGCTCCGGGACAGGGGGGAACGTTGACGAGCAGTACTTC; cdr3_aa: CASSSGTGGNVDEQYF
v_call: TRBV5-4; clone_size: .; d_call: .; j_call: TRBJ2-5; cdr3_nt: TGTGCCAGCAGCTTAACAGGGTACGGAAGGGAGACCCAGTACTTC; cdr3_aa: CASSLTGYGRETQYF
v_call: TRBV10-3; clone_size: .; d_call: .; j_call: TRBJ1-6; cdr3_nt: TGTGCCATCAGTGAGTCCCCCTCGGCCGACAATTCGCCCCTCCACTTT; cdr3_aa: CAISESPSADNSPLHF
v_call: TRBV5-1; clone_size: .; d_call: TRBD1; j_call: TRBJ2-1; cdr3_nt: TGCGCCAGCAGCTTGGGAGAGACAGGGTCCTACAATGAGCAGTTCTTC; cdr3_aa: CASSLGETGSYNEQFF
v_call: TRBV4-1; clone_size: .; d_call: TRBD1; j_call: TRBJ1-1; cdr3_nt: TGCGCCAGCAGCCAGGACAGGGAGATGAACACTGAAGCTTTCTTT; cdr3_aa: CASSQDREMNTEAFF
v_call: TRBV4-1; clone_size: .; d_call: .; j_call: TRBJ2-6; cdr3_nt: TGCGCCAGCAGCCCCATCGACTCGCAGAAAAGCTCTGGGGCCAACGTCCTGACTTTC; cdr3_aa: CASSPIDSQKSSGANVLTF
v_call: TRBV5-1; clone_size: .; d_call: TRBD1; j_call: TRBJ1-4; cdr3_nt: TGCGCCAGCAGCTTGTTAGGGGGCACTAATGAAAAACTGTTTTTT; cdr3_aa: CASSLLGGTNEKLFF
v_call: TRBV7-8; clone_size: .; d_call: .; j_call: TRBJ2-5; cdr3_nt: TGTGCCAGCAGCTTAGGGGCAGGGAAAGAGACCCAGTACTTC; cdr3_aa: CASSLGAGKETQYF
v_call: TRBV4-1; clone_size: .; d_call: .; j_call: TRBJ2-5; cdr3_nt: TGCGCCAGCAGCCAAGCTAGGGGGGAAGAGACCCAGTACTTC; cdr3_aa: CASSQARGEETQYF
v_call: TRBV4-3; clone_size: once; d_call: .; j_call: TRBJ2-2; cdr3_nt: TGCGCCAGCAGCCAAGAATCCGGATCGTCCACCGGGGAGCTGTTTTTT; cdr3_aa: CASSQESGSSTGELFF
v_call: TRBV5-1; clone_size: .; d_call: .; j_call: TRBJ1-2; cdr3_nt: TGCGCCAGCAGCGACGAACAGGGATATGGCTACACCTTC; cdr3_aa: CASSDEQGYGYTF
v_call: TRBV13; clone_size: .; d_call: TRBD2; j_call: TRBJ2-1; cdr3_nt: TGTGCCAGCAGCATAAGGACTAGCGGGTTCTCCTCTTACAATGAGCAGTTCTTC; cdr3_aa: CASSIRTSGFSSYNEQFF
v_call: TRBV5-4; clone_size: .; d_call: .; j_call: TRBJ2-2; cdr3_nt: TGTGCCAGCCGGACTGGGAACACCGGGGAGCTGTTTTTT; cdr3_aa: CASRTGNTGELFF
v_call: TRBV5-1; clone_size: .; d_call: TRBD1; j_call: TRBJ2-2; cdr3_nt: TGCGCCAGCAGCTTGGGACAGGGGTTCACCGGGGAGCTGTTTTTT; cdr3_aa: CASSLGQGFTGELFF
v_call: TRBV11-2; clone_size: .; d_call: .; j_call: TRBJ2-6; cdr3_nt: TGTGCCAGCAGCTTATTACCTGGGGCCAACGTCCTGACTTTC; cdr3_aa: CASSLLPGANVLTF
v_call: TRBV7-3; clone_size: .; d_call: .; j_call: TRBJ1-1; cdr3_nt: TGTGCCAGCAGCTTAGTCGCCAACCTCAACACTGAAGCTTTCTTT; cdr3_aa: CASSLVANLNTEAFF
v_call: TRBV2; clone_size: .; d_call: TRBD2; j_call: TRBJ2-3; cdr3_nt: TGTGCCAGCACCCTAGCGGGGGCTAGCACAGATACGCAGTATTTT; cdr3_aa: CASTLAGASTDTQYF
v_call: TRBV10-3; clone_size: .; d_call: .; j_call: TRBJ2-7; cdr3_nt: TGTGCCATCAGTTCGTCATACGAGCAGTACTTC; cdr3_aa: CAISSSYEQYF
v_call: TRBV4-1; clone_size: .; d_call: .; j_call: TRBJ2-5; cdr3_nt: TGCGCCAGCAGCCAGGGTTTTATCGAGACCCAGTACTTC; cdr3_aa: CASSQGFIETQYF
v_call: TRBV2; clone_size: .; d_call: .; j_call: TRBJ1-5; cdr3_nt: TGTGCCAGCAGCCAGGGGACTCAGCCCCAGCATTTT; cdr3_aa: CASSQGTQPQHF
v_call: TRBV7-8; clone_size: .; d_call: TRBD2; j_call: TRBJ2-5; cdr3_nt: TGTGCCACCTCTCGGGGGGGCGAGACCCAGTACTTC; cdr3_aa: CATSRGGETQYF
v_call: TRBV7-2; clone_size: once; d_call: .; j_call: TRBJ2-7; cdr3_nt: TGTCCTCAAAGCGAGGCCAACCTTTTCGAGCAGTACTTC; cdr3_aa: CPQSEANLFEQYF
v_call: TRBV6-5; clone_size: once; d_call: TRBD2; j_call: TRBJ2-1; cdr3_nt: TGTGCCAGCAGCCTTGTCGGACTAGCAGTCCATGAGCAGTTCTTC; cdr3_aa: CASSLVGLAVHEQFF
v_call: TRBV11-3; clone_size: .; d_call: TRBD1; j_call: TRBJ1-1; cdr3_nt: TGTGCCAGCAGCCGACAGGGGTATGACACTGAAGCTTTCTTT; cdr3_aa: CASSRQGYDTEAFF
v_call: TRBV7-2; clone_size: .; d_call: TRBD1; j_call: TRBJ1-1; cdr3_nt: TGTGCCAGCAGCCCTAGACAGGGAATAGGCACTGAAGCTTTCTTT; cdr3_aa: CASSPRQGIGTEAFF
v_call: TRBV7-9; clone_size: once; d_call: .; j_call: TRBJ1-1; cdr3_nt: TGTGCCAGCAGCTTCGAGGGACCCACTGAAGCTTTCTTT; cdr3_aa: CASSFEGPTEAFF
v_call: TRBV21-1; clone_size: .; d_call: .; j_call: TRBJ2-7; cdr3_nt: TGTGCCAGCAGCAAATTAGCGTGGAAGTCCCGGGACTTGTACGAGCAGTACTTC; cdr3_aa: CASSKLAWKSRDLYEQYF
v_call: TRBV6-5; clone_size: .; d_call: TRBD2; j_call: TRBJ2-2; cdr3_nt: TGTGCCAGCAGGACTAGCGTCAACACCGGGGAGCTGTTTTTT; cdr3_aa: CASRTSVNTGELFF
v_call: TRBV4-3; clone_size: .; d_call: TRBD2; j_call: TRBJ2-3; cdr3_nt: TGCGCCAGCAGCCAAGTTGCCCCACTAGCGGGGGTCACAGATACGCAGTATTTT; cdr3_aa: CASSQVAPLAGVTDTQYF
v_call: TRBV5-1; clone_size: .; d_call: TRBD2; j_call: TRBJ2-5; cdr3_nt: TGCGCCAGCAGCCCCGTGCGGGGGGGAGAGACCCAGTACTTC; cdr3_aa: CASSPVRGGETQYF
v_call: TRBV30; clone_size: .; d_call: .; j_call: TRBJ2-7; cdr3_nt: TGTGCCTGGAGTGTACGTATTCCTGGCTACGAGCAGTACTTC; cdr3_aa: CAWSVRIPGYEQYF
v_call: TRBV27; clone_size: .; d_call: .; j_call: TRBJ1-2; cdr3_nt: TGTGCCAGCGGCCGTGGTGACTATGGCTACACCTTC; cdr3_aa: CASGRGDYGYTF
v_call: TRBV18; clone_size: .; d_call: .; j_call: TRBJ1-4; cdr3_nt: TGTGCCAGCTCACCACCGGGAGGTGGCAGTGAAAAACTGTTTTTT; cdr3_aa: CASSPPGGGSEKLFF
v_call: TRBV6-5; clone_size: .; d_call: .; j_call: TRBJ1-2; cdr3_nt: TGTGCCAGCACTAGATGGGGGGCGCGTGGCTACACCTTC; cdr3_aa: CASTRWGARGYTF
v_call: TRBV5-1; clone_size: .; d_call: TRBD2; j_call: TRBJ2-2; cdr3_nt: TGCGCCAGCAGCCGCGTGCAATCTGGACTAGCGGGAGGACAGAATAACACCGGGGAGCTGTTTTTT; cdr3_aa: CASSRVQSGLAGGQNNTGELFF
v_call: TRBV5-1; clone_size: .; d_call: TRBD2; j_call: TRBJ2-5; cdr3_nt: TGCGCCAGCAGCTTGGCCGTGGCTAGCGGTCAAGAGACCCAGTACTTC; cdr3_aa: CASSLAVASGQETQYF
v_call: TRBV27; clone_size: once; d_call: TRBD2; j_call: TRBJ2-1; cdr3_nt: TGTGCCAGCAGTCCAAGACTAGCTTACAATGAGCAGTTCTTC; cdr3_aa: CASSPRLAYNEQFF
v_call: TRBV19; clone_size: .; d_call: .; j_call: TRBJ2-3; cdr3_nt: TGTGCCAGTGCTGGGGGTAGCACAGATACGCAGTATTTT; cdr3_aa: CASAGGSTDTQYF
v_call: TRBV6-6; clone_size: once; d_call: TRBD1; j_call: TRBJ1-3; cdr3_nt: TGTGCCAGCAGGATGACAGGGTCAACTATTGGAAACACCATATATTTT; cdr3_aa: CASRMTGSTIGNTIYF
v_call: TRBV6-1; clone_size: .; d_call: .; j_call: TRBJ2-7; cdr3_nt: TGTGCCAGCAGGCCAGGACAGCTCTACGAGCAGTACTTC; cdr3_aa: CASRPGQLYEQYF
v_call: TRBV10-3; clone_size: .; d_call: TRBD1; j_call: TRBJ2-1; cdr3_nt: TGTGCCACTTTACCGGGACAGGGGGGCAATGAGCAGTTCTTC; cdr3_aa: CATLPGQGGNEQFF